This T cell receptor (beta chain) appears in the sequencing data of a study of CD8+ T cells in alopecia areata. For the study at large: Tofacitinib was taken orally by treated patients, and the dose was 5 to 10 mg twice daily. Overall study results and limits: Clonality was higher in lesional than normal scalp, especially in alopecia totalis/universalis.

Extracted RNA was reverse transcribed into cDNA, the sequencing template. Produced via immunoSEQ multiplex PCR; TCRdb's table is partial and in-frame only. Among roughly 200,000 clones listed, 50% to 70% were seen once. Trimming cost V 5 bases and J 4 bases, with 12 bases left between them. Germline-derived CDR1 and CDR2 are SQVTM and ANQGSEA. The length of the CDR3 is 13 residues. This clone showed up just a few times. Its cognate antigen is unknown. The sequence was obtained from a human donor with alopecia areata. This material consisted of CD4+ T cells sorted from blood, taken at week 0. The genes are TRBV29-1 and TRBJ2-4; possibly TRBD1 or TRBD2 for D (7 bases each). The DNA of the CDR3 is TGCAGCGTTCAGGGGGGGCAGAAAAACATTCAGTACTTC. It encodes CSVQGGQKNIQYF.